This T cell receptor beta chain was sequenced during a study of human thymus T cells. Study-wide findings and caveats: Usage of V and J genes appeared biased in thymic and blood repertoires.

Donation was from healthy Finnish infants who were having corrective surgery that addressed congenital heart defects. During surgery, about 0.45-1 mL peripheral blood was drawn from four of eight donors. No fixed cell number was used; all available blood leukocytes supplied DNA. The repertoire was sequenced with immunoSEQ multiplex PCR; TCRdb's copy has only in-frame clones and lacks some. The data contain 46,000 or so clones, more than 85% of them singletons. This CDR3 has 16 amino acids. The germline CDR1 and CDR2 sequences are MNHEY and SMNVEV (reference sequence). V was trimmed by 7 bases and J by 2 bases, leaving 18 bases between them. To note about this clone: Its specificity is unknown.

The clonotype originates from a girl less than two years old with a congenital heart defect but otherwise immunologically healthy. The sequencing input was blood. V is TRBV27 and J is TRBJ2-1, with D perhaps TRBD1 (5 bases). The chain's CDR3 is CASTSGFSTTYNEQFF. CDR3 coding DNA: TGTGCCAGCACCTCAGGGTTTAGCACCACCTACAATGAGCAGTTCTTC.